These 5 T cell receptor beta chains were sequenced from one sample in a study of identical twins. From the 5' RACE reads, TCRdb called clonotypes with MiXCR, one entry per CDR3 protein. The table lists 200,000 to 250,000 distinct CDR3 sequences, 7.5% of them singletons, with about 2% in the top ten. The sample also formed part of further work on yellow fever vaccine responses in identical twins.

Sequencing was performed on memory (CD45RO+) T cells sorted from blood. These receptor sequences come from a woman aged 18-29 years in good health.

This clonotype was observed many times. The chain is built from TRBV5-1 and TRBJ2-5, with 12 bases that match TRBD2. The CDR3 runs to 14 residues. The V and J ends lost 4 bases and 4 bases, in that order; junction bases with no gene match: 2. Germline-derived CDR1 and CDR2 are SGHRS and YFSETQ. CDR3 in amino acids: CASSPGLAGETQYF. CDR3 DNA: TGCGCCAGCAGCCCGGGACTAGCGGGAGAGACCCAGTACTTC. The full variable domain, in which reference TRBV5-1 and TRBJ2-5 provide the parts outside the CDR3, is KAGVTQTPRYLIKTRGQQVTLSCSPISGHRSVSWYQQTPGQGLQFLFEYFSETQRNKGNFPGRFSGRQFSNSRSEMNVSTLELGDSALYLCASSPGLAGETQYFGPGTRLLVL.

This clonotype was detected only a few times. A read error may account for a junction end that differs from germline. The chain links TRBV28 to TRBJ2-2; 10 nucleotides align to TRBD2. Germline V gene lookup returns CDR1 MDHEN and CDR2 SYDVKM. The CDR3 has 15 residues. CDR3 in DNA: TGTGCCAGCAGTTTATCGGTAGCGGGGGGCGGGAAGCTGTTTTTT. It codes for CASSLSVAGGGKLFF.

This clonotype has a handful of counts. The rearrangement uses TRBV7-9 and TRBJ2-3, with unresolved D. The CDR3 is made up of 12 amino acids. From germline, CDR1 is SEHNR and CDR2 FQNEAQ (reference sequence). Trimming shortened V by 5 bases and J by 5 bases, and 8 bases separated the two germline ends. CDR3 sequence (DNA): TGTGCCAGCAGCATCTTGCGAGATACGCAGTATTTT. Translation: CASSILRDTQYF.

This clonotype was seen a handful of times. The CDR3 spells CSARDGLNYNSPLHF. CDR3 in DNA: TGCAGTGCTAGGGACGGATTGAACTATAATTCACCCCTCCACTTT. The chain recombines TRBV20-1 with TRBJ1-6; the D is unclear. V gave up 3 bases and J gave up 3 bases, with 12 bases separating them. This CDR3 is built from 15 residues. The germline V gene encodes CDR1 DFQATT and CDR2 SNEGSKA (reference sequence).

This chain uses TRBV2 with TRBJ2-2; maybe TRBD1 (5 bases). This CDR3 region has 14 residues. V was cut by 4 bases and J by 1 base, with 7 bases left in between. Germline CDR1 reads SNHLY; CDR2 reads FYNNEI. The CDR3 region has the DNA TGTGCCAGCAGTGGGCAGGGGAACACCGGGGAGCTGTTTTTT. This codes for CASSGQGNTGELFF.